The rows below give T cell receptor beta chains drawn from one sample of a study of T cell changes during pregnancy in multiple sclerosis. Some clones are missing from TCRdb's copy, which holds only in-frame ones; the method was immunoSEQ multiplex PCR. The sample shows some 100,000 clones, about 92% of them seen only once. The input for sequencing was peripheral blood, taken after pregnancy. Source of these receptors: a female donor with multiple sclerosis, enrolled in a pregnancy study. Each CDR3 is given with its conserved first and last residue. Fields, in order: J gene, D gene, V gene, clone size, CDR3 protein, CDR3 DNA. A D gene is named only where the DNA matches it firmly. Size is omitted from some rows. Given values are once, few, many or a class for expanded clones.

j_call: TRBJ2-1
d_call: -
v_call: TRBV5-1
clone_size: -
cdr3_aa: CASSHSSGEQFF
cdr3_nt: TGCGCCAGCAGCCACTCTTCCGGTGAGCAGTTCTTC

j_call: TRBJ1-1
d_call: -
v_call: TRBV6-6
clone_size: -
cdr3_aa: CASIRGGLNTEAFF
cdr3_nt: TGTGCCAGCATTAGGGGGGGACTGAACACTGAAGCTTTCTTT

j_call: TRBJ2-1
d_call: TRBD2
v_call: TRBV5-6
clone_size: -
cdr3_aa: CASSLGLAGIYNEQFF
cdr3_nt: TGTGCCAGCAGCTTGGGACTAGCGGGAATCTACAATGAGCAGTTCTTC

j_call: TRBJ1-1
d_call: -
v_call: TRBV4-1
clone_size: -
cdr3_aa: CASRERGWTEAFF
cdr3_nt: TGCGCCAGCAGGGAAAGAGGGTGGACTGAAGCTTTCTTT

j_call: TRBJ2-2
d_call: TRBD2
v_call: TRBV7-9
clone_size: -
cdr3_aa: CASSSRTSGKTGELFF
cdr3_nt: TGTGCCAGCAGCTCGCGGACTAGCGGGAAGACTGGGGAGCTGTTTTTT

j_call: TRBJ2-5
d_call: -
v_call: TRBV30
clone_size: -
cdr3_aa: CAWSVLGGETQYF
cdr3_nt: TGTGCCTGGAGTGTCTTGGGGGGAGAGACCCAGTACTTC

j_call: TRBJ1-2
d_call: TRBD1
v_call: TRBV5-1
clone_size: -
cdr3_aa: CASSLGSGQGGGYTF
cdr3_nt: TGCGCCAGCAGCTTGGGGTCGGGACAGGGTGGAGGCTACACCTTC

j_call: TRBJ2-2
d_call: -
v_call: TRBV5-4
clone_size: -
cdr3_aa: CASSLAGRNTGELFF
cdr3_nt: TGTGCCAGCAGCTTGGCGGGGAGAAACACCGGGGAGCTGTTTTTT

j_call: TRBJ1-1
d_call: -
v_call: TRBV5-1
clone_size: once
cdr3_aa: CASSLEGVSGTEAFF
cdr3_nt: TGCGCCAGCAGCTTGGAGGGGGTCTCTGGCACTGAAGCTTTCTTT

j_call: TRBJ2-1
d_call: -
v_call: TRBV5-4
clone_size: -
cdr3_aa: CASSLVTGSYNEQFF
cdr3_nt: TGTGCCAGCAGCTTGGTTACGGGCTCCTACAATGAGCAGTTCTTC

j_call: TRBJ1-3
d_call: -
v_call: TRBV18
clone_size: -
cdr3_aa: CASSPLPDRTMGNTIYF
cdr3_nt: TGTGCCAGCTCACCACTCCCAGACAGGACCATGGGAAACACCATATATTTT

j_call: TRBJ2-5
d_call: -
v_call: TRBV28
clone_size: -
cdr3_aa: CASSLFDREETQYF
cdr3_nt: TGTGCCAGCAGTTTATTCGACAGAGAAGAGACCCAGTACTTC

j_call: TRBJ1-3
d_call: -
v_call: TRBV28
clone_size: -
cdr3_aa: CATWRGGNTIYF
cdr3_nt: TGTGCTACGTGGAGGGGTGGAAACACCATATATTTT